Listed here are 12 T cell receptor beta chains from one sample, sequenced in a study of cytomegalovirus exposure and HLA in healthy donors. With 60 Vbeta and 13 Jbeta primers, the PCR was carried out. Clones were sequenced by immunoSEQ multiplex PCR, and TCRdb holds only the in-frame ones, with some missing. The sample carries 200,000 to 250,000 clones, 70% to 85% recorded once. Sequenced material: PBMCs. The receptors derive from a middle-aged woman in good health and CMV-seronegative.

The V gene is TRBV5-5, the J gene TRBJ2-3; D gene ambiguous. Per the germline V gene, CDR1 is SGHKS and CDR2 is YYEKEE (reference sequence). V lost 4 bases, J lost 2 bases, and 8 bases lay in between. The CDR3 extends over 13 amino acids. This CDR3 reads CASSILNTDTQYF. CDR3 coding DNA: TGTGCCAGCAGCATACTCAACACAGATACGCAGTATTTT.

This CDR3 reads CASSQDLAGNQPQHF. The CDR3 DNA sequence: TGTGCCAGCAGCCAAGATCTGGCAGGCAATCAGCCCCAGCATTTT. The chain employs TRBV4-2 and TRBJ1-5, with D unclear. Trimming pared 0 bases from V and 2 bases from J, leaving 8 bases between. The CDR3 runs 15 residues. Germline V lookup: CDR1 LGHNA, CDR2 YNFKEQ.

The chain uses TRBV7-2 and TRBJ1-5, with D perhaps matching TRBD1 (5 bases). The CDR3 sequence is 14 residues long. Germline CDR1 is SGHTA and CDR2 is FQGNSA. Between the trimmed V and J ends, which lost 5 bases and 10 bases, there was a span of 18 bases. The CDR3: CASSLPGTGRPQHF. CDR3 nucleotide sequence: TGTGCCAGCAGCCTACCTGGGACCGGGAGACCCCAGCATTTT.

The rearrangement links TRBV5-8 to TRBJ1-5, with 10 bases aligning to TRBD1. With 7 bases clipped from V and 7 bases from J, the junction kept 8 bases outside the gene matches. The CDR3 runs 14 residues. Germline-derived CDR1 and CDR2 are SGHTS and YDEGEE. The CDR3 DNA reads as TGTGCCAGCCACCCGGGACAGGGGAACCAGCCCCAGCATTTT. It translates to CASHPGQGNQPQHF. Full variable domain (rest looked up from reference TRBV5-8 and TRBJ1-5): EAGVTQSPTHLIKTRGQQATLRCSPISGHTSVYWYQQALGLGLQFLLWYDEGEERNRGNFPPRFSGRQFPNYSSELNVNALELEDSALYLCASHPGQGNQPQHFGDGTRLSIL.

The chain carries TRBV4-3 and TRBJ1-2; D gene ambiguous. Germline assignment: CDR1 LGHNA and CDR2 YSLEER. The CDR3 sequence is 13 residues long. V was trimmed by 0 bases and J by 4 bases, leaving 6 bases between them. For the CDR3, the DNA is TGCGCCAGCAGCCAAGATGTCGGCTATGGCTACACCTTC. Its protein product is CASSQDVGYGYTF.

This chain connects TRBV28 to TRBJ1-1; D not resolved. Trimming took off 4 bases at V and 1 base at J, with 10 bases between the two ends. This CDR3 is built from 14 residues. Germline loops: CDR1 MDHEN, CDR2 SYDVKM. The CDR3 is CASSSQAENTEAFF. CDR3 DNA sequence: TGTGCCAGCAGTTCTCAGGCCGAGAACACTGAAGCTTTCTTT.

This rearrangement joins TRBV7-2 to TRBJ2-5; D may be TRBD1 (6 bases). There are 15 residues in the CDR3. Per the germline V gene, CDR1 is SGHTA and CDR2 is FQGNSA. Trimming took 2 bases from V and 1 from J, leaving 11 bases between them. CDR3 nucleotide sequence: TGTGCCAGCAGCTTAACCTCCAGGGGCCAAGAGACCCAGTACTTC. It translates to CASSLTSRGQETQYF.

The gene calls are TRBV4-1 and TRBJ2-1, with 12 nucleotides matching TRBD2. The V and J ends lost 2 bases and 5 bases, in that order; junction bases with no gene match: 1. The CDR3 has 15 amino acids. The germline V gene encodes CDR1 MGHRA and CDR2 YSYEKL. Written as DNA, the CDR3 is TGCGCCAGCAGCCAAAGACTAGCGGGGGACAATGAGCAGTTCTTC. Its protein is CASSQRLAGDNEQFF.

CDR3 sequence: CAISEGQGIDTQYF. Written as DNA, the CDR3 is TGTGCCATCAGTGAGGGACAGGGGATAGATACGCAGTATTTT. The rearrangement uses TRBV10-3 and TRBJ2-3, with 9 bases that match TRBD1. The germline V gene has CDR1 ENHRY and CDR2 SYGVKD. The ends lost 2 bases at V and 5 bases at J; junction bases unmatched: 2. This CDR3 is built from 14 residues.

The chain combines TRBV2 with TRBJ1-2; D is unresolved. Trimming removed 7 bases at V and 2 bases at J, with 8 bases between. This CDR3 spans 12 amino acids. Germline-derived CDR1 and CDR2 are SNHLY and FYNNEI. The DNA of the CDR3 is TGTGCCAGCATGGAGGGAAACTATGGCTACACCTTC. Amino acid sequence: CASMEGNYGYTF.

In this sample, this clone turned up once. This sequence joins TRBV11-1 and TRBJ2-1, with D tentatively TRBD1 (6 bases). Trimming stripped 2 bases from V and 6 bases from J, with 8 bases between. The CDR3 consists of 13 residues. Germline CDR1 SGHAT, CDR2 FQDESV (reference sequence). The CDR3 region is CASSLHRVNEQFF. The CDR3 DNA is TGTGCCAGCAGCTTACACAGGGTCAATGAGCAGTTCTTC.

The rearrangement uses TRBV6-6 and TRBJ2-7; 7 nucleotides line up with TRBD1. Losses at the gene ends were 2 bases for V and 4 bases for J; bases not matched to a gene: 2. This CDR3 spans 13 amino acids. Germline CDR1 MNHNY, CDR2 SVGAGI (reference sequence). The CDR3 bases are TGTGCCAGCAGTTACCAGGGACAGTACGAGCAGTACTTC. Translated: CASSYQGQYEQYF.